This T cell receptor beta chain came from a study of T cells in Graves' hyperthyroidism and ophthalmopathy. Across the whole study: At initial diagnosis, before any treatment had begun, peripheral blood was obtained.

V lost 8 bases, J lost 7 bases, and 10 bases stayed unmatched. Per the germline V gene, CDR1 is MRHNA and CDR2 is SNTAGT. The length of the CDR3 is 15 residues. The TCR beta CDR3 regions underwent amplification using RNA transcripts as the source. HTBI primers were the set used in a first-round RT-PCR of the TCR CDR3. MiXCR, run by TCRdb on the multiplex PCR reads, gives a single entry per CDR3 protein. The repertoire holds 300,000 to 500,000 distinct CDR3 sequences, with around an eighth as singletons. Duration under 3 months, a NOSPECS grade of at least 4, and a Clinical Activity Score of at least 3 characterized the ophthalmopathy patients.

Sequencing was carried out using blood. This receptor was obtained from a man over 45 with Graves' ophthalmopathy. The chain links TRBV6-4 to TRBJ2-1, with 11 bases matching TRBD1. As DNA, the CDR3 is TGTGCCAGCGGTCCGCGGACAGGGGGCTTAAATGAGCAGTTCTTC. Protein: CASGPRTGGLNEQFF.